This TCR beta chain was profiled in a study of T cells in localized non-small cell lung cancer. Study-wide results and caveats: Appearance in adjacent lung was seen for a median 57 of the top 100 tumor clones. It was uninvolved adjacent lung that showed the highest T cell clonality, exceeding tumor. Sequencing covered just one tumor region, so heterogeneity cannot be ruled out.

This clone was picked up a small number of times. The target antigen is unknown. Germline V gene lookup returns CDR1 WSHSY and CDR2 SAAADI. The CDR3 covers 15 residues. Trimming removed 4 bases from V and 5 bases from J; junction bases left unmatched: 7. Clones were read by immunoSEQ multiplex PCR, and TCRdb kept only the in-frame ones, dropping some. The profile shows under 55,000 clones, around three quarters of them singletons. The sample consisted of PBMCs, taken before any cancer treatment. V is TRBV10-2 and J is TRBJ2-3, with 9 nucleotides matching TRBD2. The source of this sequence is a woman aged 35 to 69 with stage II lung adenocarcinoma. DNA for the CDR3: TGCGCCAGCAGTGTTCCTAGCGGGGAGGTAGATACGCAGTATTTT. This encodes CASSVPSGEVDTQYF.